A single sample gave rise to the 13 T cell receptor beta chains below, sequenced in a study of cytomegalovirus exposure and HLA in healthy donors. A multiplex PCR was run with 60 Vbeta primers and 13 Jbeta primers. The data were produced by immunoSEQ multiplex PCR, yet TCRdb's version contains in-frame clones alone and is incomplete. The sample carries 100,000 or so clones, more than 80% recorded once. The sample was PBMCs. Receptor source: a man younger than 45 in good health and CMV-seronegative.

This clone was seen a single time. This rearrangement joins TRBV11-2 to TRBJ2-1; TRBD1 might be the D (6 bases). Trimming took off 1 base at V and 5 bases at J, with 12 bases between the two ends. The CDR3 covers 15 residues. CDR1 is SGHAT, CDR2 FQNNGV, per germline. CDR3 nucleotide sequence: TGTGCCAGCAGCTTAGGGGGGACACCTCACAATGAGCAGTTCTTC. Its protein product is CASSLGGTPHNEQFF.

The chain has TRBV7-3 and TRBJ2-2; D gene uncertain. Germline V CDR1 and CDR2: SGHTA, FQGTGA. The CDR3 is 13 residues long. V was trimmed by 2 bases and J by 5 bases, leaving 6 bases between them. This CDR3 reads CASSLSDTGELFF. The CDR3 DNA reads as TGTGCCAGCAGCTTATCAGATACCGGGGAGCTGTTTTTT.

CDR3: CASTLAGGGNEQFF. The CDR3 DNA sequence: TGTGCCAGCACCTTAGCGGGAGGGGGGAATGAGCAGTTCTTC. The V and J genes are TRBV5-6 and TRBJ2-1; TRBD2 aligns across 11 bases. This CDR3 has 14 amino acids. The ends lost 6 bases at V and 7 bases at J; junction bases unmatched: 6. Germline CDR1 and CDR2: SGHDT and YYEEEE.

V is TRBV5-4 and J is TRBJ2-3; 10 bases match TRBD2. This CDR3 has 15 amino acids. Per the germline V gene, CDR1 is SGHNT and CDR2 is YYREEE (reference sequence). J gave up 6 bases and V 2 bases, and 6 bases lay outside the gene matches. CDR3 nucleotides: TGTGCCAGCAGCTTAGCGGGAGGGCTTGGGGATACGCAGTATTTT. Protein sequence: CASSLAGGLGDTQYF.

This chain connects TRBV4-3 to TRBJ2-7; 13 bases are shared with TRBD2. The CDR3 runs to 15 residues. J was trimmed by 4 bases and V by 6 bases; bases with no gene match: 6. Germline CDR1 LGHNA, CDR2 YSLEER. The CDR3 loop reads CASSQRTSGSYEQYF. The CDR3 DNA reads TGCGCCAGCAGTCAAAGGACTAGCGGGAGTTACGAGCAGTACTTC.

The V call is TRBV6-1, the J call TRBJ2-7, with 9 bases fitting TRBD1. CDR1 is MNHNS, CDR2 SASEGT, per germline. The CDR3 has 14 residues. Trimming removed 6 bases from V and 3 bases from J; junction bases left unmatched: 6. The CDR3 region has the DNA TGTGCCAGCAGCTTACAGGGGGCTAGCTACGAGCAGTACTTC. It encodes CASSLQGASYEQYF.

This chain links TRBV7-8 with TRBJ2-1; D gene ambiguous. V was pared by 1 base and J by 0 bases, with 4 bases between. Per germline, CDR1 SGHVS and CDR2 FQNEAQ. There are 14 residues in the CDR3. As DNA, the CDR3 is TGTGCCAGCAGCTTAGGGAGCTCCTACAATGAGCAGTTCTTC. Protein product: CASSLGSSYNEQFF.

The genes are TRBV5-5 and TRBJ1-3, with D uncertain. The CDR3 spans 15 residues. Trimming took off 1 base at V and 0 bases at J, with 8 bases between the two ends. Germline CDR1 SGHKS, CDR2 YYEKEE (reference sequence). CDR3 DNA: TGTGCCAGCAGCTTGATCGGTAGCTCTGGAAACACCATATATTTT. Protein product: CASSLIGSSGNTIYF.

V gene TRBV5-4 combines with J gene TRBJ1-5; D is perhaps TRBD1 (6 bases). The germline V gene has CDR1 SGHNT and CDR2 YYREEE (reference sequence). Trimming took off 3 bases at V and 4 bases at J, with 14 bases between the two ends. The CDR3 contains 15 residues. The CDR3 bases are TGTGCCAGCAGCTCGGTGCCAGGGACAAATCAGCCCCAGCATTTT. It codes for CASSSVPGTNQPQHF.

The rearrangement links TRBV30 to TRBJ1-2; D is unclear. The V end was cut by 0 bases, the J end by 3 bases, with 8 bases between. The CDR3 has 13 residues. Germline loops: CDR1 GTSNPN, CDR2 SVGIG (reference sequence). The CDR3 loop is CAWSVEADYGYTF. In DNA, the CDR3 is TGTGCCTGGAGTGTCGAGGCGGACTATGGCTACACCTTC.

CDR3 bases: TGTGCCAGCAGCCCCGGGGGACAGTTAGATCAGCCCCAGCATTTT. Amino acids: CASSPGGQLDQPQHF. This chain joins TRBV7-8 and TRBJ1-5; TRBD1 aligns across 7 bases. The CDR3 sequence is 15 residues long. The ends lost 5 bases at V and 5 bases at J; junction bases unmatched: 9. Germline CDR1 and CDR2: SGHVS and FQNEAQ.

V usage is TRBV7-2 and J usage is TRBJ2-2, with a weak D call TRBD2 (5 bases). The CDR3 runs 14 residues. Trimming stripped 6 bases from V and 6 bases from J, with 14 bases between. Germline assignment: CDR1 SGHTA and CDR2 FQGNSA. The CDR3 nucleotides are TGTGCCAGCAGGGTCGGGGTTTGGGCCGGGGAGCTGTTTTTT. This encodes CASRVGVWAGELFF.

This sequence joins TRBV2 and TRBJ2-2; 7 positions agree with TRBD2. CDR3 size: 14 residues. Looked up from germline, CDR1 is SNHLY and CDR2 is FYNNEI. The junction had 1 base not matched to a gene; V was cut back by 4 bases and J by 2 bases. The CDR3 spells CASSGLANTGELFF. CDR3 in DNA: TGTGCCAGCAGTGGACTAGCAAACACCGGGGAGCTGTTTTTT.